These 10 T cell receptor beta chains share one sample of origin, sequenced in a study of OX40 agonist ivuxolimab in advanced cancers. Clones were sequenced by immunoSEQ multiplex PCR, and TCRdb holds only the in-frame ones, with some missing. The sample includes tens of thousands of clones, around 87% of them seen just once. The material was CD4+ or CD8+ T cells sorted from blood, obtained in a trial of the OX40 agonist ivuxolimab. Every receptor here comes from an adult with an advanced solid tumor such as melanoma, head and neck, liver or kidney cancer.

This CDR3 reads CASSASGGKETQYF. Written as DNA, the CDR3 is TGTGCCAGCAGTGCGAGCGGGGGAAAAGAGACCCAGTACTTC. J is TRBJ2-5 and V is TRBV9; TRBD2 matches 8 bases. V was pared by 5 bases and J by 3 bases, with 6 bases of the junction left unmatched. This CDR3 comprises 14 residues. Germline CDR1 and CDR2: SGDLS and YYNGEE.

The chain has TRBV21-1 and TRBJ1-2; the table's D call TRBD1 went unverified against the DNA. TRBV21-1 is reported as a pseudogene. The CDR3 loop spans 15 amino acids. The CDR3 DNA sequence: TGTGCCAGCAGCAAAGATGCAACAGCCACCTATGGCTACACCTTC. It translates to CASSKDATATYGYTF.

The CDR3 DNA sequence: TGTGCCAGCAGCTTATACGGGGGAAATGAGCAGTTCTTC. Translating gives CASSLYGGNEQFF. The chain uses TRBV11-2 and TRBJ2-1; D is perhaps TRBD2 (6 bases). The CDR3 is 13 residues long. V lost 2 bases and J lost 7, with 9 bases in between. Per the germline V gene, CDR1 is SGHAT and CDR2 is FQNNGV.

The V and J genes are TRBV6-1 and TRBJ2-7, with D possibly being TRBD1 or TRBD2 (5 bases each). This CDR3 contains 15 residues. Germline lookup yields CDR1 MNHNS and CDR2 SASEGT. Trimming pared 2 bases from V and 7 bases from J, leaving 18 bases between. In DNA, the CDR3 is TGTGCCAGCAGTGAAAGCGAGGGCCCAGGGTGGGAGCAGTACTTC. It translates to CASSESEGPGWEQYF.

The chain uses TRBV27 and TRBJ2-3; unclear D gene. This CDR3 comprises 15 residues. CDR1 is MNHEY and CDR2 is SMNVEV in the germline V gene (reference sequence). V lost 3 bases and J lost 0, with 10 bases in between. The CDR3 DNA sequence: TGTGCCAGCAGTTTCTCGGACCCAAGCACAGATACGCAGTATTTT. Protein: CASSFSDPSTDTQYF.

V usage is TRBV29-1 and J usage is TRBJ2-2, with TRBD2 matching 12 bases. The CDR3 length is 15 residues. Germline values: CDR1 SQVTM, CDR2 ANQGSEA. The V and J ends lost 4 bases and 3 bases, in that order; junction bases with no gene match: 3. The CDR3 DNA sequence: TGCAGCGTTGGCGGACTAGCGGGGCACACCGGGGAGCTGTTTTTT. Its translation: CSVGGLAGHTGELFF.

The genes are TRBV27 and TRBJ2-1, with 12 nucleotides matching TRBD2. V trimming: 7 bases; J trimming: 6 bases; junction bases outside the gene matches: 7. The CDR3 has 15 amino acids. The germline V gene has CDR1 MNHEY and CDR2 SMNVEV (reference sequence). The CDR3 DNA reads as TGTGCCAGCACTCCCGGACTAGCGGGACCCAATGAGCAGTTCTTC. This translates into CASTPGLAGPNEQFF.

CDR3 sequence reads: CASTGGFGTQYF. For the CDR3, the DNA is TGTGCCAGCACCGGGGGGTTCGGGACCCAGTACTTC. The genes are TRBV27 and TRBJ2-5; 7 bases line up with TRBD2. CDR1 and CDR2 (germline): MNHEY, SMNVEV (reference sequence). The J segment lost 7 bases and the V segment lost 7 bases, leaving 6 bases of the junction unmatched. There are 12 residues in the CDR3.

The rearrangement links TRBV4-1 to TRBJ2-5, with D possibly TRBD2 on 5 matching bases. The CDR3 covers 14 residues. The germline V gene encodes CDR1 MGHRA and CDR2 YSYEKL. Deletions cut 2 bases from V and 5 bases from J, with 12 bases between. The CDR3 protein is CASSQLGGGETQYF. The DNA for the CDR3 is TGCGCCAGCAGCCAATTAGGCGGCGGGGAGACCCAGTACTTC.

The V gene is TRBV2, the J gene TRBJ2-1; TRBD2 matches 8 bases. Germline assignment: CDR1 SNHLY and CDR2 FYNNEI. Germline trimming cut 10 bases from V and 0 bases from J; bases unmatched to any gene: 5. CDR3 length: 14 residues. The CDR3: CAIPGGSSYNEQFF. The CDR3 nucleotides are TGTGCCATCCCGGGAGGGAGCTCCTACAATGAGCAGTTCTTC.